This record looks at one TCR beta chain sequence and its context. These data originate in a study of blood T cell repertoires in COVID-19. This table comes from immunoSEQ multiplex PCR, and its TCRdb copy is limited to in-frame clones, with some not included. The table shows around 95,000 clones, with roughly 79% occurring only once. The V gene lost 2 bases and the J gene lost 3 bases, with 11 bases spanning the gap. The CDR3 has 14 amino acids. Germline loops: CDR1 GTSNPN, CDR2 SVGIG (reference sequence). The chain carries TRBV30 and TRBJ2-1; maybe TRBD1 (6 bases). This TCR was sampled from a man between 70 and 80 years old with active or convalescent COVID-19. The sequencing input was peripheral blood. CDR3 loop: CAWSPGQSYNEQFF. CDR3 bases: TGTGCCTGGAGTCCAGGACAGAGCTACAATGAGCAGTTCTTC.